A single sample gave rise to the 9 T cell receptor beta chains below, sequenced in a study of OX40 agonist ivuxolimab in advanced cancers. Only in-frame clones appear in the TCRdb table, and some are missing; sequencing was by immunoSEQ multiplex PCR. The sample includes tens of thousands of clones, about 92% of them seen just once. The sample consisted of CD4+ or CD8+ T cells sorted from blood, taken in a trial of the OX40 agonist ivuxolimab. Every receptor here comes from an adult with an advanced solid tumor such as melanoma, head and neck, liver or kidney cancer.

The CDR3 here is CASSLGSTVGNTIYF. The CDR3 DNA reads TGTGCCAGCAGTTTGGGCAGCACTGTTGGAAACACCATATATTTT. V gene TRBV28 combines with J gene TRBJ1-3; D gene ambiguous. Germline V CDR1 and CDR2: MDHEN, SYDVKM. CDR3 length equals 15 residues. Trimming left V 3 bases short and J 3 bases short, with 12 bases between.

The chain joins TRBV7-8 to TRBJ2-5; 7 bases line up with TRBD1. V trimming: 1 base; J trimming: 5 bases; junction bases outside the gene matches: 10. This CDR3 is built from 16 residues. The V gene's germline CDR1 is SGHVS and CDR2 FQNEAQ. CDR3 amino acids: CASSLGIGQVGETQYF. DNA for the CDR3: TGTGCCAGCAGCTTAGGAATCGGACAGGTGGGGGAGACCCAGTACTTC. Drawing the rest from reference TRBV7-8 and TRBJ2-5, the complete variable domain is GAGVSQSPRYKVAKRGQDVALRCDPISGHVSLFWYQQALGQGPEFLTYFQNEAQLDKSGLPSDRFFAERPEGSVSTLKIQRTQQEDSAVYLCASSLGIGQVGETQYFGPGTRLLVL.

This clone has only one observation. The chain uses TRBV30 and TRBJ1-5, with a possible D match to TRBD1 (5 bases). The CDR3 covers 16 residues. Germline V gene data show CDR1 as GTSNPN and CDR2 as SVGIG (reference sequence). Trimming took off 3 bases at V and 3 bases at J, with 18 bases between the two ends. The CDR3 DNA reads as TGTGCCTGGAGCCTGATGGGACGGCCCCTCAATCAGCCCCAGCATTTT. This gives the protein CAWSLMGRPLNQPQHF.

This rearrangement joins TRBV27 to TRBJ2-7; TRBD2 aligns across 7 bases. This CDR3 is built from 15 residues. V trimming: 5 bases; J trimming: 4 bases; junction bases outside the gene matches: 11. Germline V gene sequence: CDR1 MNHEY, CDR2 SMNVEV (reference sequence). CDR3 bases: TGTGCCAGCAGTGGTCCAGGACTAGGGTTGTACGAGCAGTACTTC. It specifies CASSGPGLGLYEQYF.

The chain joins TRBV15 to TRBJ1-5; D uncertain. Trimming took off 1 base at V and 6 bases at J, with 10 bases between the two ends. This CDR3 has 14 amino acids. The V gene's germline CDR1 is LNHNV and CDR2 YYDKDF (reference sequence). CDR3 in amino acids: CATSRGEFSQPQHF. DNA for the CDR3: TGTGCCACCAGCAGAGGGGAATTCAGTCAGCCCCAGCATTTT. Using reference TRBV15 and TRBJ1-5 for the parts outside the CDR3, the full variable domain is DAMVIQNPRYQVTQFGKPVTLSCSQTLNHNVMYWYQQKSSQAPKLLFHYYDKDFNNEADTPDNFQSRRPNTSFCFLDIRSPGLGDTAMYLCATSRGEFSQPQHFGDGTRLSIL.

The CDR3 region has the DNA TGTGCCAGCAACCCTAGTAGAGTCGCAAATACGCAGTATTTT. Translating gives CASNPSRVANTQYF. The rearrangement links TRBV28 to TRBJ2-3; D is uncertain. The CDR3 contains 14 residues. The V gene's germline CDR1 is MDHEN and CDR2 SYDVKM. V lost 7 bases and J lost 7, with 18 bases in between.

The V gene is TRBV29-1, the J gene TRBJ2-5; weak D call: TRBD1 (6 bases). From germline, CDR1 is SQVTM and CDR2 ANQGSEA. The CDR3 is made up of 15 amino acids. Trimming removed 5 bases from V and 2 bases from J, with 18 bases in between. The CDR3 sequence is CSVLPSRGSQETQYF. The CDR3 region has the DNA TGCAGCGTTCTCCCCTCCAGGGGTAGTCAAGAGACCCAGTACTTC.

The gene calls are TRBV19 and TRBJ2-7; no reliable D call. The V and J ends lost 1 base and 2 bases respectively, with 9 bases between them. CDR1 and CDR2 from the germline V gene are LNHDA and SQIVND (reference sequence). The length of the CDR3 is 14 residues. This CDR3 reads CASSIGQETYEQYF. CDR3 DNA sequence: TGTGCCAGTAGTATAGGTCAGGAGACCTACGAGCAGTACTTC.

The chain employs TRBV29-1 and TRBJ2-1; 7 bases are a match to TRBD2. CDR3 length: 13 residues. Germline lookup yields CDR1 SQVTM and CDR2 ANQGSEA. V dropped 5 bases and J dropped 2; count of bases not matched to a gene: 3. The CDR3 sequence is CSVWSGAYNEQFF. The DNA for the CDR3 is TGCAGCGTTTGGAGCGGGGCCTACAATGAGCAGTTCTTC.